The clone carrying this T cell receptor (beta chain) was observed a single time. Sequencing used immunoSEQ multiplex PCR; TCRdb keeps in-frame clones, though not all of them. The sample contains fewer than 500,000 clones, nearly 90% of which appear only once. The sample is drawn from a study of blood T cell repertoires in COVID-19. Study as a whole: PBMCs, B-cell-depleted T cells, or T cells were the source of the cDNA or gDNA that made up the material.

CDR3 size: 15 residues. Trimming cost V 4 bases and J 3 bases, with 14 bases left between them. CDR1 and CDR2 from the germline V gene are SGDLS and YYNGEE. This sequence joins TRBV9 and TRBJ2-1; perhaps TRBD1 as D (6 bases). Sequencing used PBMCs or T cells enriched from blood (not recorded which). This TCR was recovered from a woman between 18 and 29 years old with acute COVID-19. Here the CDR3 reads CASSLTGTYYNEQFF. The CDR3 DNA is TGTGCCAGCAGCCTAACAGGGACGTACTACAATGAGCAGTTCTTC.